Listed below are T cell receptor beta chains from one sample, sequenced in a study of CD8 T cells in Susac syndrome. MiXCR, run by TCRdb on the immunoSEQ multiplex PCR reads, gives a single entry per CDR3 protein. In the table there are fewer than 150,000 distinct CDR3 sequences, approximately 95% of which are singletons. Sequencing input: CD8+ T cells from PBMCs. The receptors originated from a human donor with Susac syndrome. Both conserved end residues are part of each CDR3. D genes are given only for firm matches. Rows give clone size only sometimes, using once, few, many, or a class for an expanded clone.

cdr3_nt: TGTGCCAGCAGCGCCGGGGGGGGGAGCTACACCTTC; cdr3_aa: CASSAGGGSYTF; j_call: TRBJ1-2; d_call: .; v_call: TRBV5-6; clone_size: once
cdr3_nt: TGTGCCAGCAGTCCCGGGACGTTCTATGGCTACACCTTC; cdr3_aa: CASSPGTFYGYTF; j_call: TRBJ1-2; d_call: .; v_call: TRBV27; clone_size: .
cdr3_nt: TGTGCCAGTAGTATTGGTCAGGGGGGGGTCTATGGCTACACCTTC; cdr3_aa: CASSIGQGGVYGYTF; j_call: TRBJ1-2; d_call: TRBD1; v_call: TRBV19; clone_size: .
cdr3_nt: TGCAGTGCTAGGGAGGTCGGCCAGAACACTGAAGCTTTCTTT; cdr3_aa: CSAREVGQNTEAFF; j_call: TRBJ1-1; d_call: .; v_call: TRBV20-1; clone_size: .
cdr3_nt: TGCAGCGTTGATTTGCAGGGTAGGAATGAGCAGTTCTTC; cdr3_aa: CSVDLQGRNEQFF; j_call: TRBJ2-1; d_call: .; v_call: TRBV29-1; clone_size: .
cdr3_nt: TGCAGTGCTGCAGGGGTTCCCCCCGGGGAGCTGTTTTTT; cdr3_aa: CSAAGVPPGELFF; j_call: TRBJ2-2; d_call: .; v_call: TRBV20-1; clone_size: .
cdr3_nt: TGTGCCACCAGTGATTTAGAGCGGACCGGGGAGCTGTTTTTT; cdr3_aa: CATSDLERTGELFF; j_call: TRBJ2-2; d_call: .; v_call: TRBV24-1; clone_size: .
cdr3_nt: TGTGCCAGCAGTGGTACGTTCGAGCAGTACTTC; cdr3_aa: CASSGTFEQYF; j_call: TRBJ2-7; d_call: .; v_call: TRBV25-1; clone_size: .
cdr3_nt: TGCGCCAGCAGCCAAGTCCGCGGGGAAAACTATGGCTACACCTTC; cdr3_aa: CASSQVRGENYGYTF; j_call: TRBJ1-2; d_call: .; v_call: TRBV4-1; clone_size: .
cdr3_nt: TGTGCCAGCAGCTTAGTAGCAACGGGGGAGCAGTACTTC; cdr3_aa: CASSLVATGEQYF; j_call: TRBJ2-7; d_call: .; v_call: TRBV11-2; clone_size: once
cdr3_nt: TGTGTCTCTACCGGCTCCTACAATGAGCAGTTCTTC; cdr3_aa: CVSTGSYNEQFF; j_call: TRBJ2-1; d_call: .; v_call: TRBV5-4; clone_size: .
cdr3_nt: TGTGCCAGCAGTTTGCGTGTCACAGATACGCAGTATTTT; cdr3_aa: CASSLRVTDTQYF; j_call: TRBJ2-3; d_call: .; v_call: TRBV28; clone_size: few
cdr3_nt: TGCGCCAGCAGTTGGGACAGCTTTTCCTACGAGCAGTACTTC; cdr3_aa: CASSWDSFSYEQYF; j_call: TRBJ2-7; d_call: TRBD1; v_call: TRBV5-1; clone_size: .
cdr3_nt: TGTGCCAGCAGCCACGGTACCGCAGAAGCTTTCTTT; cdr3_aa: CASSHGTAEAFF; j_call: TRBJ1-1; d_call: .; v_call: TRBV3-1; clone_size: .
cdr3_nt: TGTGCCAGCAGCTTAGCACAGGACAATGAGCAGTTCTTC; cdr3_aa: CASSLAQDNEQFF; j_call: TRBJ2-1; d_call: .; v_call: TRBV7-8; clone_size: few
cdr3_nt: TGTGCCAGCAGCTCCACGGACGGATTGAACACTGAAGCTTTCTTT; cdr3_aa: CASSSTDGLNTEAFF; j_call: TRBJ1-1; d_call: .; v_call: TRBV7-8; clone_size: .
cdr3_nt: TGTGCCACCAGCCCCTCCAGTCCACACCCCTCGGATACGCAGTATTTT; cdr3_aa: CATSPSSPHPSDTQYF; j_call: TRBJ2-3; d_call: .; v_call: TRBV24-1; clone_size: once
cdr3_nt: TGTGCCAGCAGCTTACTTGGGGACAGCTCCTACGAGCAGTACTTC; cdr3_aa: CASSLLGDSSYEQYF; j_call: TRBJ2-7; d_call: TRBD1; v_call: TRBV7-9; clone_size: .
cdr3_nt: TGCGCCAGCAGGAGCTGGGGACCATCCGACGAGCAGTACTTC; cdr3_aa: CASRSWGPSDEQYF; j_call: TRBJ2-7; d_call: .; v_call: TRBV5-1; clone_size: .
cdr3_nt: TGTGCCAGCAGCTTAGGGTCGGGCAATGAGCAGTTCTTC; cdr3_aa: CASSLGSGNEQFF; j_call: TRBJ2-1; d_call: .; v_call: TRBV11-2; clone_size: few
cdr3_nt: TGTGCCAGCAGCGCTAGCGAGAACACCATATATTTT; cdr3_aa: CASSASENTIYF; j_call: TRBJ1-3; d_call: .; v_call: TRBV9; clone_size: .
cdr3_nt: TGTGCCAGCAGCTTCGGCGGGCCCTCCTACGAGCAGTACTTC; cdr3_aa: CASSFGGPSYEQYF; j_call: TRBJ2-7; d_call: .; v_call: TRBV13; clone_size: .
cdr3_nt: TGCAGTGCTAGAAGTCTAGCCGATTTGGCCTCCTACAATGAGCAGTTCTTC; cdr3_aa: CSARSLADLASYNEQFF; j_call: TRBJ2-1; d_call: .; v_call: TRBV20-1; clone_size: .
cdr3_nt: TGTGCCAGCAGCTTGGGGAACGATGAGCAGTTCTTC; cdr3_aa: CASSLGNDEQFF; j_call: TRBJ2-1; d_call: .; v_call: TRBV7-9; clone_size: .
cdr3_nt: TGTGCCAGCAGTCTCGGAGATCGCTACACCTTC; cdr3_aa: CASSLGDRYTF; j_call: TRBJ1-2; d_call: .; v_call: TRBV28; clone_size: once
cdr3_nt: TGTGCCAGCAGTTCAGGCCTATGCGAAAACTGCTATAGCAATCAGCCCCAGCATTTT; cdr3_aa: CASSSGLCENCYSNQPQHF; j_call: TRBJ1-5; d_call: .; v_call: TRBV12-3/TRBV12-4; clone_size: .
cdr3_nt: TGTGCCAGCAGCGCCAGCGGGGGTACCTACGAGCAGTACTTC; cdr3_aa: CASSASGGTYEQYF; j_call: TRBJ2-7; d_call: TRBD2; v_call: TRBV9; clone_size: .
cdr3_nt: TGCAGCGTTGTAGGAGACAGGGGTGGCTACACCTTC; cdr3_aa: CSVVGDRGGYTF; j_call: TRBJ1-2; d_call: TRBD1; v_call: TRBV29-1; clone_size: .
cdr3_nt: TGTGCCTGGACAACAACGGGCTCGGCCCTAAATGAGCAGTTCTTC; cdr3_aa: CAWTTTGSALNEQFF; j_call: TRBJ2-1; d_call: .; v_call: TRBV30; clone_size: .
cdr3_nt: TGTGCCCGATCCGGGACTAACGGGAGACAAGCCCGGGCTGGGGCCAACGTCCTGACTTTC; cdr3_aa: CARSGTNGRQARAGANVLTF; j_call: TRBJ2-6; d_call: TRBD2; v_call: TRBV30; clone_size: .
cdr3_nt: TGTGCCAGCAGCCCACTCACGACCGACCCAGAGACCCAGTACTTC; cdr3_aa: CASSPLTTDPETQYF; j_call: TRBJ2-5; d_call: .; v_call: TRBV6-5; clone_size: once
cdr3_nt: TGTGCCTGGACCGGGATACACACCGGGGAGCTGTTTTTT; cdr3_aa: CAWTGIHTGELFF; j_call: TRBJ2-2; d_call: .; v_call: TRBV30; clone_size: .
cdr3_nt: TGCAGTGCTACAGGGATATCAACAGATACGCAGTATTTT; cdr3_aa: CSATGISTDTQYF; j_call: TRBJ2-3; d_call: .; v_call: TRBV20-1; clone_size: .
cdr3_nt: TGCAGCGTTGTGGTACCCACCGAATTAGAGACCCAGTACTTC; cdr3_aa: CSVVVPTELETQYF; j_call: TRBJ2-5; d_call: .; v_call: TRBV29-1; clone_size: .
cdr3_nt: TGTGCCAGCAGCTTACAGTCAGACTACGAGCAGTACTTC; cdr3_aa: CASSLQSDYEQYF; j_call: TRBJ2-7; d_call: .; v_call: TRBV7-9; clone_size: .
cdr3_nt: TGTGCCAGCAGTTTATGGGCAGCGTCCTACAATGAGCAGTTCTTC; cdr3_aa: CASSLWAASYNEQFF; j_call: TRBJ2-1; d_call: .; v_call: TRBV12-3/TRBV12-4; clone_size: .
cdr3_nt: TGTGCCAGCAGCGGCCACAGACAGGGTGGCGAAAAACTGTTTTTT; cdr3_aa: CASSGHRQGGEKLFF; j_call: TRBJ1-4; d_call: TRBD1; v_call: TRBV9; clone_size: .
cdr3_nt: TGTGCCAGCAGCTTAGAGGGAATCTACGAGCAGTACTTC; cdr3_aa: CASSLEGIYEQYF; j_call: TRBJ2-7; d_call: .; v_call: TRBV5-4; clone_size: .
cdr3_nt: TGCGCCAGCAGCTTGGGGCGGACAGGGTGGACTGAAGCTTTCTTT; cdr3_aa: CASSLGRTGWTEAFF; j_call: TRBJ1-1; d_call: TRBD1; v_call: TRBV5-1; clone_size: once
cdr3_nt: TGTGCCAGCAGTTCCGCAGGATCCTACGAGCAGTACTTC; cdr3_aa: CASSSAGSYEQYF; j_call: TRBJ2-7; d_call: .; v_call: TRBV6-5; clone_size: few
cdr3_nt: TGTGCCAGCAGTCTGCAGGGGGATACGCAGTATTTT; cdr3_aa: CASSLQGDTQYF; j_call: TRBJ2-3; d_call: .; v_call: TRBV27; clone_size: .
cdr3_nt: TGTGCCAGCAGCTTACCGGCTAGCAATGAGCAGTTCTTC; cdr3_aa: CASSLPASNEQFF; j_call: TRBJ2-1; d_call: .; v_call: TRBV7-9; clone_size: .
cdr3_nt: TGTGCCAGCAGTCCCGGACAGGGGGCGGGGGAGCAGTACTTC; cdr3_aa: CASSPGQGAGEQYF; j_call: TRBJ2-7; d_call: TRBD1; v_call: TRBV12-3/TRBV12-4; clone_size: once
cdr3_nt: TGTGCCAGCAGCCCTGTGGCGATTGTGGATACGCAGTATTTT; cdr3_aa: CASSPVAIVDTQYF; j_call: TRBJ2-3; d_call: .; v_call: TRBV7-6; clone_size: .
cdr3_nt: TGTGCCAGCAGCTTAGGATTCGGATCCACCTACGAGCAGTACTTC; cdr3_aa: CASSLGFGSTYEQYF; j_call: TRBJ2-7; d_call: .; v_call: TRBV11-2; clone_size: .
cdr3_nt: TGCAGTGCGAGACCCCGGGACTACCGAGAGACCCAGTACTTC; cdr3_aa: CSARPRDYRETQYF; j_call: TRBJ2-5; d_call: TRBD2; v_call: TRBV20-1; clone_size: once
cdr3_nt: TGCGCCAGCAGCTTCGTGGACAGGGGCTACGAGCAGTACTTC; cdr3_aa: CASSFVDRGYEQYF; j_call: TRBJ2-7; d_call: TRBD1; v_call: TRBV5-1; clone_size: .
cdr3_nt: TGTGCCAGCAGTTTAACCACAGCAAACATTCAGTACTTC; cdr3_aa: CASSLTTANIQYF; j_call: TRBJ2-4; d_call: .; v_call: TRBV27; clone_size: .
cdr3_nt: TGCAGCGTTGTGGCGGTCGACCGGGTTGCCTACGAGCAGTACTTC; cdr3_aa: CSVVAVDRVAYEQYF; j_call: TRBJ2-7; d_call: .; v_call: TRBV29-1; clone_size: .
cdr3_nt: TGTGCCAGCAGTTACGGGTTGGAGACCCAGTACTTC; cdr3_aa: CASSYGLETQYF; j_call: TRBJ2-5; d_call: .; v_call: TRBV6-5; clone_size: .
cdr3_nt: TGCGCCAGCAGCACAGGGGGCCGGCGGTACTTC; cdr3_aa: CASSTGGRRYF; j_call: TRBJ2-7; d_call: TRBD1; v_call: TRBV5-1; clone_size: .
cdr3_nt: TGTGCCAGCAGCAACGGGACCTCAGGGTTAGCTTTCTTT; cdr3_aa: CASSNGTSGLAFF; j_call: TRBJ1-1; d_call: .; v_call: TRBV21-1; clone_size: .
cdr3_nt: TGTGCCAGCGGGGGGCAGGTTAACCAAGAGACCCAGTACTTC; cdr3_aa: CASGGQVNQETQYF; j_call: TRBJ2-5; d_call: .; v_call: TRBV6-6; clone_size: .
cdr3_nt: TGTGCCAGCAGTCCCCGGGTTGAGGGTGGTCAGCCCCAGCATTTT; cdr3_aa: CASSPRVEGGQPQHF; j_call: TRBJ1-5; d_call: .; v_call: TRBV28; clone_size: .